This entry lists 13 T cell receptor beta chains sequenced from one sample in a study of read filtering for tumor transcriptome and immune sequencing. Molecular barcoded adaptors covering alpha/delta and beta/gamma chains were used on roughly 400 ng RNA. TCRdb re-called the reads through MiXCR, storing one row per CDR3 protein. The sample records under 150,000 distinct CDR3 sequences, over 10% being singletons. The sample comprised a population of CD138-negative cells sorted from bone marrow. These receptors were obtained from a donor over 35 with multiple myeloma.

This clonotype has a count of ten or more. CDR3 coding DNA: TGCAGCCAACCCGTGACGGGAGGCGTCTCCTACGAGCAGTACTTC. Translating gives CSQPVTGGVSYEQYF. The chain recombines TRBV29-1 with TRBJ2-7; TRBD2 agrees at 7 bases. The CDR3 length is 15 residues. The V and J ends lost 8 bases and 0 bases, in that order; junction bases with no gene match: 13. Germline V gene data show CDR1 as SQVTM and CDR2 as ANQGSEA.

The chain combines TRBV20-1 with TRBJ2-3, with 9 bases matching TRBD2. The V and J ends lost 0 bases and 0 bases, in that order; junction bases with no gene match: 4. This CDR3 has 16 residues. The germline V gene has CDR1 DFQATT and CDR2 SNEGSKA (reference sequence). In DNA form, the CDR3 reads TGCAGTGCTAGAGATAAGGGACTAGCAAGCACAGATACGCAGTATTTT. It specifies CSARDKGLASTDTQYF.

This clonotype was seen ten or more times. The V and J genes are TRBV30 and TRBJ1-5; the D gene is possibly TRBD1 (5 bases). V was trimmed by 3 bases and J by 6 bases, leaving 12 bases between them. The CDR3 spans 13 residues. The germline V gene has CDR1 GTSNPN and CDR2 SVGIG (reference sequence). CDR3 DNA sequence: TGTGCCTGGAGACGGGGGGAAGCTCAGCCCCAGCATTTT. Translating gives CAWRRGEAQPQHF. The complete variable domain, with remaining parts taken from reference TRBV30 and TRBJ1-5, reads SQTIHQWPATLVQPVGSPLSLECTVEGTSNPNLYWYRQAAGRGLQLLFYSVGIGQISSEVPQNLSASRPQDRQFILSSKKLLLSDSGFYLCAWRRGEAQPQHFGDGTRLSIL.

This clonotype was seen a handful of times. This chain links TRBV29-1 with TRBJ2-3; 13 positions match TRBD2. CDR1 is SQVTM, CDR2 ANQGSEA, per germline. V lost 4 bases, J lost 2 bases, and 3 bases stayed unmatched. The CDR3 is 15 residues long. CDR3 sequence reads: CSVAGLAGPTDTQYF. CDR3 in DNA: TGCAGCGTTGCGGGACTAGCGGGACCCACAGATACGCAGTATTTT.

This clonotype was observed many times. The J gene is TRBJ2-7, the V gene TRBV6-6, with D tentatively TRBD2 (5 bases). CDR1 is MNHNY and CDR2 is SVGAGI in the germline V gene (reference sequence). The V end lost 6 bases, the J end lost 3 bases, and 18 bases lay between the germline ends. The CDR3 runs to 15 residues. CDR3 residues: CASRSRGSGNYEQYF. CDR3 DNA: TGTGCCAGCAGGTCCCGGGGAAGCGGCAACTACGAGCAGTACTTC.

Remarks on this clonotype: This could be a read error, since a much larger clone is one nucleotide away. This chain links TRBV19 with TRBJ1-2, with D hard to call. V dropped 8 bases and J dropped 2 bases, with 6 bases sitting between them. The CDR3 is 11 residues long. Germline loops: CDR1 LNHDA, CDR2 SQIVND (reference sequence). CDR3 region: CASESNYGYTF. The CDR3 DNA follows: TGTGCCAGTGAAAGCAACTATGGCTACACCTTC. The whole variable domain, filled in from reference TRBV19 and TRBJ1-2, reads DGGITQSPKYLFRKEGQNVTLSCEQNLNHDAMYWYRQDPGQGLRLIYYSQIVNDFQKGDIAEGYSVSREKKESFPLTVTSAQKNPTAFYLCASESNYGYTFGSGTRLTVV.

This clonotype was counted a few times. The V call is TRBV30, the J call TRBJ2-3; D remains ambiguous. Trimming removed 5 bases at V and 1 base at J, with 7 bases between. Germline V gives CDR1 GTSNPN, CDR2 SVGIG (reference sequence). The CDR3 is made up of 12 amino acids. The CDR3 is CAWDWGTDTQYF. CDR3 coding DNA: TGTGCCTGGGATTGGGGCACAGATACGCAGTATTTT.

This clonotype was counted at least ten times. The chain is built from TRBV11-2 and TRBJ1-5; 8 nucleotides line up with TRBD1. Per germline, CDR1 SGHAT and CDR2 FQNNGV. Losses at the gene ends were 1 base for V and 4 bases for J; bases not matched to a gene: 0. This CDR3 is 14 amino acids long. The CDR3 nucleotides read TGTGCCAGCAGCTTAGGGACAGGGAATCAGCCCCAGCATTTT. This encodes CASSLGTGNQPQHF.

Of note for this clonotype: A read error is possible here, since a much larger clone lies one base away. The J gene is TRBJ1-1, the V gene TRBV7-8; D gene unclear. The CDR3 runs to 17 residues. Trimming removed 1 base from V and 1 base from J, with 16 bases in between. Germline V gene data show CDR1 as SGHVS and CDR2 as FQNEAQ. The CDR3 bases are TGTGCCAGCAGCTTAGAACGTCTCAAGGAAACGAACACTGAAGCTTTCTTT. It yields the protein CASSLERLKETNTEAFF.

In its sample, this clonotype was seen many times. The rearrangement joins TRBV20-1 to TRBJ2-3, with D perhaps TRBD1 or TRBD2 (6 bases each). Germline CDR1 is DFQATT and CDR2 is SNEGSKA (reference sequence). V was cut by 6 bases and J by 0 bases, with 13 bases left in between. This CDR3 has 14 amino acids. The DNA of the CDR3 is TGCAGTGCCTGGGGGGCGGTAAGCACAGATACGCAGTATTTT. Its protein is CSAWGAVSTDTQYF.

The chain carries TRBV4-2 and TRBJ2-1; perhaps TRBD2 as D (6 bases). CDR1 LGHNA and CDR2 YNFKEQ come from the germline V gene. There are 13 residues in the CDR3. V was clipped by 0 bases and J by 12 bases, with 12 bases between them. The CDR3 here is CASSQDGVRGQFF. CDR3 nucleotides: TGTGCCAGCAGCCAAGACGGAGTGCGGGGGCAGTTCTTC.

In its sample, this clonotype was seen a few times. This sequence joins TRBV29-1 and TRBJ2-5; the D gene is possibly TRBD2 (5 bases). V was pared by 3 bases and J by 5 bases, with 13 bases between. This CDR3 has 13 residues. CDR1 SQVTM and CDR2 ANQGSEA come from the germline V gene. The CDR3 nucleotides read TGCAGCGTTGACCCAACTAGGGCCGAGACCCAGTACTTC. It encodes CSVDPTRAETQYF.

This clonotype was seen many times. In DNA form, the CDR3 reads TGTGCCTGGAGTGTAAGTCCTGGAGGGGGCTACACCTTC. Protein: CAWSVSPGGGYTF. The rearrangement joins TRBV30 to TRBJ1-2; D remains unclear. Germline lookup yields CDR1 GTSNPN and CDR2 SVGIG (reference sequence). This CDR3 is 13 amino acids long. V was clipped by 0 bases and J by 8 bases, with 13 bases between them.